This T cell receptor beta chain is from a study of post-analysis software for immune sequencing data. In the study overall: Both relapsing-remitting and secondary progressive multiple sclerosis featured among the disease courses, as did progressive-relapsing multiple sclerosis.

General observations from the study: TRBV5-6, TRBV5-1 and TRBV20-1 were among 4 or 5 TRBV segments more frequent in patients than controls. In multiple sclerosis, normalized Chao1 diversity was significantly below that of controls. F measure grouped same-batch samples tightly together.

The CDR3 extends over 11 amino acids. The V gene lost 5 bases and the J gene lost 7 bases, with 8 bases spanning the gap. Germline CDR1 reads MNHEY; CDR2 reads SMNVEV (reference sequence). This clonotype was counted only a few times. Antigen: not known. The library was made from cDNA and included unique molecular identifiers. Each CDR3 protein is one row after TCRdb ran MiXCR on the PCR reads. In the table there are about 560,000 distinct CDR3 sequences, 44% of which are singletons. The sequencing input was blood. The sequence was collected from a girl aged 10-17 years with multiple sclerosis. The chain joins TRBV27 to TRBJ1-2; possibly TRBD1 for D (6 bases). As DNA, the CDR3 is TGTGCCAGCAGTACAGGGTTTGGCTACACCTTC. Its translation: CASSTGFGYTF.